The 28 T cell receptor beta chains reported below all come from one sample, sequenced in a study of control samples from healthy donors and cancer patients (dated by TCRdb to the early 2020s). The library was generated by the immunoSEQ multiplex PCR assay. Imported from immuneACCESS, the table was reduced by TCRdb to in-frame sequences with V and J called. These copies leave out some clones; in studies compared against another copy, an unresolved V gene accounts for under half, and the cause of the remainder is not known. Recorded for this sample are about 120,000 clones; around 90% of them occurred a single time. The ten largest clones add up to less than 40% of the sample. Sequenced: blood. The source of these receptors is a man aged 45 to 65 in good health.

This chain links TRBV7-9 with TRBJ2-7; 7 bases align to TRBD1. The CDR3 extends over 16 amino acids. After removal of 1 base from V and 0 bases from J, the junction contained 6 bases not matched to a gene. In germline, CDR1 is SEHNR, CDR2 FQNEAQ (reference sequence). The CDR3 coding sequence is TGTGCCAGCAGCTTAGGGGGCAGGGGGACCTCCTACGAGCAGTACTTC. It yields the protein CASSLGGRGTSYEQYF.

The rearrangement uses TRBV27 and TRBJ2-5; D uncertain. Between the trimmed V and J ends, which lost 2 bases and 5 bases, there was a span of 12 bases. The germline gives CDR1 MNHEY, CDR2 SMNVEV (reference sequence). The CDR3 is made up of 14 amino acids. DNA of the CDR3: TGTGCCAGCAGTTTAGCAGCACCGCCCGAGACCCAGTACTTC. This translates into CASSLAAPPETQYF.

This clone has only a few counts. The chain carries TRBV6-4 and TRBJ1-2; 7 bases are shared with TRBD1. Germline V gives CDR1 MRHNA, CDR2 SNTAGT. CDR3 size: 15 residues. The J segment lost 5 bases and the V segment lost 7 bases, leaving 13 bases of the junction unmatched. In nucleotides, the CDR3 is TGTGCCAGCACCCCTGGGGAGGGACAGCCTTATGGCTACACCTTC. Amino acid sequence: CASTPGEGQPYGYTF.

This clone was detected once. The rearrangement uses TRBV28 and TRBJ2-2; D is possibly TRBD2 (6 bases). This CDR3 has 16 residues. Trimming left V 5 bases short and J 1 base short, with 14 bases between. Germline V gene sequence: CDR1 MDHEN, CDR2 SYDVKM. The CDR3 bases are TGTGCCAGCAGTCGCAAAGGGACTTTGAACACCGGGGAGCTGTTTTTT. Protein: CASSRKGTLNTGELFF. The full variable domain, rest sourced from reference TRBV28 and TRBJ2-2, is DVKVTQSSRYLVKRTGEKVFLECVQDMDHENMFWYRQDPGLGLRLIYFSYDVKMKEKGDIPEGYSVSREKKERFSLILESASTNQTSMYLCASSRKGTLNTGELFFGEGSRLTVL.

The chain has TRBV18 and TRBJ2-6, with TRBD1 matching 9 bases. V shed 3 bases, J shed 0 bases, and the junction held 3 bases outside the gene matches. CDR1 and CDR2 from the germline V gene are KGHSH and LQKENI. CDR3 length equals 17 residues. DNA of the CDR3: TGTGCCAGCTCACCGGGACAGGGCCGCTCTGGGGCCAACGTCCTGACTTTC. Its translation is CASSPGQGRSGANVLTF.

V and J are TRBV4-3 and TRBJ1-1; D ambiguous. CDR3 size: 15 residues. Deletions cut 0 bases from V and 1 base from J, with 9 bases between. CDR1 LGHNA and CDR2 YSLEER come from the germline V gene. In DNA, the CDR3 is TGCGCCAGCAGCCAAGAAGGCCGGAAGAACACTGAAGCTTTCTTT. As protein: CASSQEGRKNTEAFF.

The chain combines TRBV2 with TRBJ1-5; no firm D call. Looked up from germline, CDR1 is SNHLY and CDR2 is FYNNEI. The CDR3 runs 12 residues. V gave up 6 bases and J gave up 6 bases, with 9 bases separating them. CDR3 sequence reads: CASSVLLQPQHF. CDR3 DNA sequence: TGTGCCAGCAGCGTATTACTTCAGCCCCAGCATTTT.

This chain uses TRBV7-8 with TRBJ1-5, with unresolved D. The CDR3 contains 11 residues. Germline CDR1 reads SGHVS; CDR2 reads FQNEAQ. Trimming stripped 3 bases from V and 6 bases from J, with 3 bases between. The chain's CDR3 is CASSFGQPQHF. CDR3 coding DNA: TGTGCCAGCAGCTTTGGTCAGCCCCAGCATTTT.

The chain joins TRBV4-2 to TRBJ1-1; 7 positions match TRBD1. Germline V lookup: CDR1 LGHNA, CDR2 YNFKEQ. CDR3 length: 15 residues. Unmatched junction bases numbered 1, after V lost 0 bases and J lost 0 bases. The CDR3 nucleotides read TGTGCCAGCAGCCAAGATACAGGGGTGAACACTGAAGCTTTCTTT. This gives the protein CASSQDTGVNTEAFF.

This chain uses TRBV3-1 (or the pseudogene TRBV3-2) with TRBJ1-2, with D maybe TRBD1 (5 bases). In germline, CDR1 is LGHDT, CDR2 YNNKEL (reference sequence). Trimming cost V 0 bases and J 1 base, with 12 bases left between them. The CDR3 covers 16 residues. The CDR3 region is CASSQDAGTLNYGYTF. The CDR3, as DNA: TGTGCCAGCAGCCAAGATGCAGGGACCCTTAACTATGGCTACACCTTC.

The chain is built from TRBV5-6 and TRBJ2-3; D is ambiguous. V was cut by 1 base and J by 3 bases, with 9 bases left in between. This CDR3 contains 14 residues. Germline values: CDR1 SGHDT, CDR2 YYEEEE. CDR3 residues: CASSLPIGTDTQYF. The CDR3 nucleotides are TGTGCCAGCAGCTTGCCGATCGGTACAGATACGCAGTATTTT.

V usage is TRBV9 and J usage is TRBJ2-6, with TRBD1 identical over 7 bases. The CDR3 extends over 19 amino acids. With V trimmed by 7 bases and J by 0 bases, 16 bases remained unmatched. Germline V gene sequence: CDR1 SGDLS, CDR2 YYNGEE. CDR3 amino acids: CASEPHLTGILSGANVLTF. DNA for the CDR3: TGTGCCAGCGAACCCCATCTGACAGGGATCCTCTCTGGGGCCAACGTCCTGACTTTC.

Here the CDR3 DNA reads TGTGCCAGCAGTTTTACAGGGGGCACTGAAGCTTTCTTT. Translating it yields CASSFTGGTEAFF. The rearrangement links TRBV6-5 to TRBJ1-1, with TRBD1 matching 8 bases. J lost 4 bases, V lost 4 bases, and 2 bases had no gene match. Per the germline V gene, CDR1 is MNHEY and CDR2 is SVGAGI. The CDR3 has 13 residues.

This chain joins TRBV5-6 and TRBJ1-4; 8 nucleotides agree with TRBD1. After removal of 4 bases from V and 6 bases from J, the junction contained 5 bases not matched to a gene. The germline gives CDR1 SGHDT, CDR2 YYEEEE. This CDR3 is built from 14 residues. The CDR3 DNA is TGTGCCAGCAGCCTACAGGGGGTACATGAAAAACTGTTTTTT. Translated: CASSLQGVHEKLFF.

The sample holds one count of this clone. The J gene is TRBJ1-4, the V gene TRBV9; D gene uncertain. There are 15 residues in the CDR3. Trimming shortened V by 0 bases and J by 2 bases, and 8 bases separated the two germline ends. Germline CDR1 reads SGDLS; CDR2 reads YYNGEE. The CDR3 coding sequence is TGTGCCAGCAGCGTAGCGGGGAATACTAATGAAAAACTGTTTTTT. It yields the protein CASSVAGNTNEKLFF.

The CDR3 loop reads CASSQGTGNSYEQYF. CDR3 nucleotide sequence: TGTGCCAGCAGCCAAGGTACAGGGAACTCCTACGAGCAGTACTTC. This chain joins TRBV14 and TRBJ2-7; D might be TRBD1 (6 bases). The V and J ends lost 1 base and 0 bases respectively, with 10 bases between them. Germline CDR1 is SGHDN and CDR2 is FVKESK. The CDR3 extends over 15 amino acids.

The chain has TRBV24-1 and TRBJ1-2; 7 bases are a match to TRBD1. From germline, CDR1 is KGHDR and CDR2 SFDVKD. The length of the CDR3 is 15 residues. Trimming took 0 bases from V and 6 from J; bases not matched to a gene: 6. The CDR3, as DNA: TGTGCCACCAGTGATTTGAATCAGGGGGGTCATGGCTACACCTTC. Translating it yields CATSDLNQGGHGYTF.

The chain recombines TRBV29-1 with TRBJ2-7; D might be TRBD2 (6 bases). Germline loops: CDR1 SQVTM, CDR2 ANQGSEA. This CDR3 is 14 amino acids long. Trimming left V 3 bases short and J 2 bases short, with 14 bases between. Here the CDR3 DNA reads TGCAGCGTTGAGGGGGGTGGATCTCCCTACGAGCAGTACTTC. Translating gives CSVEGGGSPYEQYF.

The chain joins TRBV7-9 to TRBJ1-1; no clear D gene. The CDR3 runs 13 residues. V was cut by 4 bases and J by 0 bases, with 6 bases left in between. Germline loops: CDR1 SEHNR, CDR2 FQNEAQ (reference sequence). Here the CDR3 reads CASSSQVNTEAFF. The CDR3 bases are TGTGCCAGCAGCTCCCAGGTGAACACTGAAGCTTTCTTT.

The chain links TRBV30 to TRBJ1-1; unclear D gene. Trimming removed 0 bases at V and 1 base at J, with 6 bases between. CDR1 GTSNPN and CDR2 SVGIG come from the germline V gene (reference sequence). The CDR3 runs to 13 residues. The CDR3 bases are TGTGCCTGGAGTGTAGGTGAGAACACTGAAGCTTTCTTT. Amino acids: CAWSVGENTEAFF.

The rearrangement joins TRBV5-8 to TRBJ1-1, with unresolved D. Per the germline V gene, CDR1 is SGHTS and CDR2 is YDEGEE. Trimming took 0 bases from V and 5 from J, leaving 11 bases between them. The CDR3 runs to 14 residues. The CDR3 spells CASSLGALRTEAFF. The CDR3 DNA sequence: TGTGCCAGCAGCTTGGGGGCCCTGAGGACTGAAGCTTTCTTT.

The chain combines TRBV29-1 with TRBJ2-3; perhaps TRBD2 as D (6 bases). V shed 6 bases and J shed 7 bases, with 20 bases lying between them. The CDR3 has 14 residues. Germline V CDR1 and CDR2: SQVTM, ANQGSEA. The DNA for the CDR3 is TGCAGCGTAGATCCTCAGGGAGGAGGATATACGCAGTATTTT. As protein: CSVDPQGGGYTQYF.

The chain is built from TRBV6-6 and TRBJ2-5; 15 nucleotides align to TRBD2. The CDR3 is 15 amino acids. Germline values: CDR1 MNHNY, CDR2 SVGAGI (reference sequence). V trimming: 5 bases; J trimming: 5 bases; junction bases outside the gene matches: 3. CDR3 amino acids: CASSRTSGGAETQYF. For the CDR3, the DNA is TGTGCCAGCAGTAGGACTAGCGGGGGGGCGGAGACCCAGTACTTC.

This rearrangement joins TRBV11-2 to TRBJ2-7, with D tentatively TRBD2 (6 bases). CDR1 is SGHAT, CDR2 FQNNGV, per germline. V lost 5 bases to trimming and J lost 2 bases, with 13 bases between them. This CDR3 comprises 14 residues. CDR3 DNA: TGTGCCAGCAGCCCGTCCGGCGGGACCTACGAGCAGTACTTC. Its protein is CASSPSGGTYEQYF.

This chain joins TRBV5-8 and TRBJ1-6; D is unclear. Trimming stripped 6 bases from V and 0 bases from J, with 16 bases between. The CDR3 has 17 amino acids. CDR1 and CDR2 (germline): SGHTS, YDEGEE. The CDR3, as DNA: TGTGCCAGCACCCTGTGGGTAGGGAGCTCCTATAATTCACCCCTCCACTTT. It codes for CASTLWVGSSYNSPLHF.

This chain links TRBV5-8 with TRBJ1-1; D is undetermined. Germline V gene sequence: CDR1 SGHTS, CDR2 YDEGEE. V shed 7 bases and J shed 0 bases, with 16 bases lying between them. There are 15 residues in the CDR3. The CDR3 coding sequence is TGTGCCAGCCTGACTGGAGAGCCCATGAACACTGAAGCTTTCTTT. Encoded protein: CASLTGEPMNTEAFF.

For this clone: The sample has other DNA sequences that encode this CDR3 too. The chain has TRBV3-1 (or the pseudogene TRBV3-2) and TRBJ1-2; the match to TRBD1 covers 8 bases. Germline V CDR1 and CDR2: LGHDT, YNNKEL (reference sequence). CDR3 length: 15 residues. J was trimmed by 4 bases and V by 2 bases; bases with no gene match: 6. CDR3 sequence (DNA): TGTGCCAGCAGCCAATCATCCAGGGGGCTCTATGGCTACACCTTC. Its protein is CASSQSSRGLYGYTF.

V and J are TRBV12-5 and TRBJ1-1; D might be TRBD1 (6 bases). Germline assignment: CDR1 LGHNT and CDR2 FRNRAP. V lost 6 bases, J lost 4 bases, and 12 bases lay in between. CDR3 length: 13 residues. CDR3 sequence reads: CASGIQGSTEAFF. CDR3 coding DNA: TGTGCTAGTGGGATCCAGGGGAGCACTGAAGCTTTCTTT.